This is a list of T cell receptor beta chains from one sample in a study of CD8 T cells in ankylosing spondylitis. In TCRdb, the 5' RACE reads were re-called with MiXCR into one record per CDR3 protein. This table has more than 300,000 distinct CDR3 sequences, 9.5% to 13% appearing once. The source material was blood, either unsorted or a sorted T cell fraction (not recorded which). These receptors all stem from a female donor with ankylosing spondylitis or in good health (not recorded which). Each CDR3 is given without its conserved first and last residue. The order of the fields is V gene, J gene, clone size, CDR3 protein. Size values are once, few and many counts, or a class for expanded clones, and some rows have none.

>TRBV29-1|TRBJ1-1|few
SVVRANTEAF
>TRBV7-8|TRBJ1-5|NA
ASSPHRQGRSRQPQH
>TRBV20-1|TRBJ1-4|many
SARGQGNNEKLF
>TRBV7-9|TRBJ1-2|few
ASSTNRGRGGYGYT
>TRBV7-6|TRBJ2-2|many
ASSLLAGRGAYTGELF
>TRBV5-1|TRBJ2-3|many
ASRAEGADTQY
>TRBV7-6|TRBJ2-2|NA
ASSLVGGQSTGELF
>TRBV4-2|TRBJ1-2|NA
ASSQEVRGGRSGYGYT
>TRBV20-1|TRBJ2-5|NA
SARGGGQETQY
>TRBV12-3/TRBV12-4|TRBJ2-1|many
ASRMAAQYNEQF
>TRBV6-6|TRBJ2-2|many
ASSYRGGELF
>TRBV20-1|TRBJ1-5|many
SARREGDGNQPQH
>TRBV20-1|TRBJ2-3|many
SARATSGGPVPLQY
>TRBV27|TRBJ2-2|many
ASTGLPYTGELF
>TRBV20-1|TRBJ2-5|few
SATGAGQETQY
>TRBV5-1|TRBJ2-6|many
ASSFKGANVLT
>TRBV6-6|TRBJ2-1|NA
ASSSGRSNEQF
>TRBV28|TRBJ2-3|many
ASSFVGGEDTQY
>TRBV12-3/TRBV12-4|TRBJ2-7|many
ASSFIDEQY
>TRBV7-2|TRBJ2-1|NA
ASSLATDRDNEQF
>TRBV20-1|TRBJ2-7|NA
SARDPGSSPHEQY
>TRBV20-1|TRBJ2-7|many
SAEGQVSSYEQY
>TRBV20-1|TRBJ2-1|many
SAPFRGASYNEQF
>TRBV7-8|TRBJ2-1|once
ASSLEGLRQQF
>TRBV28|TRBJ2-1|NA
ASSSPGLGSAAYNEQF
>TRBV2|TRBJ2-1|NA
ASSENENNEQF
>TRBV7-6|TRBJ2-2|NA
ASSPLAGRTGELF
>TRBV20-1|TRBJ2-1|many
SASELAHEQF
>TRBV5-5|TRBJ1-1|many
ASSLPQTAEAF
>TRBV5-1|TRBJ1-1|many
ASSTQGNVEAF
>TRBV12-3/TRBV12-4|TRBJ2-1|many
ASSPGAAYNEQF
>TRBV20-1|TRBJ2-5|many
SARGSTGLQETQY
>TRBV18|TRBJ2-5|few
ASSFQVFEETQY